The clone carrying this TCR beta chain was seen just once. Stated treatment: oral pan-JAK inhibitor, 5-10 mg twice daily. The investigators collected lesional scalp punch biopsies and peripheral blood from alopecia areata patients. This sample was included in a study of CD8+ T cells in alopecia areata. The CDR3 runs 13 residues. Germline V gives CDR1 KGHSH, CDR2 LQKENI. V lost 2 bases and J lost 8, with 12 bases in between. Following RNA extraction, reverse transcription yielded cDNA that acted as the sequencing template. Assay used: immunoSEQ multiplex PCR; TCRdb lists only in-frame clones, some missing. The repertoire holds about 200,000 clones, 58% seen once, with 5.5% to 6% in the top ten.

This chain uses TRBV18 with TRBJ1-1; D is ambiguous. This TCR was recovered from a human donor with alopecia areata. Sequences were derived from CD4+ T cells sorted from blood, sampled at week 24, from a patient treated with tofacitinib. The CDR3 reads CASSPSFEPEAFF. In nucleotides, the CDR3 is TGTGCCAGCTCACCAAGTTTCGAGCCCGAAGCTTTCTTT.